The rows below give T cell receptor beta chains drawn from one sample of a study of blood T cell repertoires in COVID-19. The table came from immunoSEQ multiplex PCR; TCRdb's copy has only in-frame clones and leaves some out. The data contain fewer than 350,000 clones, approximately 89% of them singletons. The sample comprised peripheral blood. The origin of the receptors is a man aged 40-50 years with active or convalescent COVID-19. Both conserved end residues are part of each CDR3. The D gene is left open where the match is weak. Only part of the rows carry a size: once, few, many, or a class if the clone is expanded.

D: NA; V: TRBV27; J: TRBJ2-1; size: NA; DNA: TGTGCCAGCACCTCCCAGGGTAATGAGCAGTTCTTC; CDR3: CASTSQGNEQFF
D: NA; V: TRBV28; J: TRBJ1-6; size: NA; DNA: TGTGCCAGCAGTGCCGCAACAGGGAAGAATTCACCCCTCCACTTT; CDR3: CASSAATGKNSPLHF
D: TRBD2; V: TRBV4-2; J: TRBJ2-4; size: NA; DNA: TGTGCCAGCAGCCAAGGGACTAGCGGTTCAATAGCCAAAAACATTCAGTACTTC; CDR3: CASSQGTSGSIAKNIQYF
D: NA; V: TRBV19; J: TRBJ1-6; size: NA; DNA: TGTGCCAGTAGGGGGAGATTCTATAATTCACCCCTCCACTTT; CDR3: CASRGRFYNSPLHF
D: NA; V: TRBV24-1; J: TRBJ2-2; size: NA; DNA: TGTTCCAGTAGGGGCACCGGGGAGCTGTTTTTT; CDR3: CSSRGTGELFF
D: TRBD2; V: TRBV7-2; J: TRBJ2-7; size: NA; DNA: TGTGCCAGCAGCTTAGCTCTAGCGGGGGTGGGGGAGCAGTACTTC; CDR3: CASSLALAGVGEQYF
D: NA; V: TRBV3-1/TRBV3-2; J: TRBJ1-6; size: NA; DNA: TGTGCCAGCAGCCAAGGCAGGGGCCGAGATTCACCCCTCCACTTT; CDR3: CASSQGRGRDSPLHF
D: NA; V: TRBV2; J: TRBJ2-5; size: once; DNA: TGTGCCAGCAGTGAAGTAGGAGCTAGCAGGCAAGAGACCCAGTACTTC; CDR3: CASSEVGASRQETQYF
D: NA; V: TRBV9; J: TRBJ1-6; size: NA; DNA: TGTGCCAGCAGCGTAGCTGGCACGGGGGAGTCACCCCTCCACTTT; CDR3: CASSVAGTGESPLHF
D: TRBD1; V: TRBV6-5; J: TRBJ1-6; size: NA; DNA: TGTGCCAGCAGTTCCCCAGGGGGATTCTCACCCCTCCACTTT; CDR3: CASSSPGGFSPLHF
D: TRBD2; V: TRBV2; J: TRBJ2-7; size: NA; DNA: TGCGCAGCCGAGGCGGGAGGGGACGTCTACGAGCAGTACTTC; CDR3: CAAEAGGDVYEQYF
D: TRBD2; V: TRBV11-3; J: TRBJ2-7; size: NA; DNA: TGTGCCAGCAGCTTTACTAGCGGGACAGTCTCCTACGAGCAGTACTTC; CDR3: CASSFTSGTVSYEQYF
D: NA; V: TRBV7-9; J: TRBJ2-1; size: NA; DNA: TGTGCCAGCAGCTTGGGGACTCTCACCGCCAATGAGCAGTTCTTC; CDR3: CASSLGTLTANEQFF
D: NA; V: TRBV6-4; J: TRBJ1-5; size: few; DNA: TGTGCCAGCAGTGAGAGCCCAAATCAGCCCCAGCATTTT; CDR3: CASSESPNQPQHF
D: NA; V: TRBV27; J: TRBJ2-5; size: NA; DNA: TGTGCCAGCAGTTTAAGGCGGAAAGAGACCCAGTACTTC; CDR3: CASSLRRKETQYF
D: NA; V: TRBV29-1; J: TRBJ1-5; size: NA; DNA: TGCAGCGTGTGGACAGATAGCAATCAGCCCCAGCATTTT; CDR3: CSVWTDSNQPQHF
D: NA; V: TRBV9; J: TRBJ1-6; size: NA; DNA: TGTGCCAGCAGCGTAGAAGGAGGGAATTCACCCCTCCACTTT; CDR3: CASSVEGGNSPLHF
D: NA; V: TRBV11-2; J: TRBJ2-1; size: once; DNA: TGTGCCAGCAGCTTGTCCCCGTTCAATGAGCAGTTCTTC; CDR3: CASSLSPFNEQFF
D: NA; V: TRBV12-3/TRBV12-4; J: TRBJ2-2; size: NA; DNA: TGTGCCAGCAGCCTAGGGGGGGCCGGGGAGCTGTTTTTT; CDR3: CASSLGGAGELFF
D: TRBD1; V: TRBV28; J: TRBJ1-1; size: NA; DNA: TGTGCCAACAGGGGGCGTGACACTGAAGCTTTCTTT; CDR3: CANRGRDTEAFF
D: NA; V: TRBV15; J: TRBJ1-5; size: NA; DNA: TGTGCCACCAGCACACTATTGAGAAGCAATCAGCCCCAGCATTTT; CDR3: CATSTLLRSNQPQHF
D: TRBD1; V: TRBV14; J: TRBJ2-5; size: NA; DNA: TGTGCCAGCAGCCCTCGACAGGGGATAGAGACCCAGTACTTC; CDR3: CASSPRQGIETQYF
D: NA; V: TRBV6-5; J: TRBJ1-5; size: NA; DNA: TGTGCCAGCAGACCATACAGGGAGAATCAGCCCCAGCATTTT; CDR3: CASRPYRENQPQHF
D: TRBD1; V: TRBV5-6; J: TRBJ2-7; size: once; DNA: TGTGCCAGCAGCCGGACAGGCATGGGGTACGAGCAGTACTTC; CDR3: CASSRTGMGYEQYF
D: NA; V: TRBV19; J: TRBJ2-5; size: once; DNA: TGTGCCAGTAGTCCGGCGGGGACGGAGACCCAGTACTTC; CDR3: CASSPAGTETQYF
D: NA; V: TRBV11-2; J: TRBJ1-2; size: NA; DNA: TGTGCCAGCAGCTTAGGGGGGCAGATCTATGGCTACACCTTC; CDR3: CASSLGGQIYGYTF
D: NA; V: TRBV5-1; J: TRBJ2-3; size: NA; DNA: TGCGCCAGCAGCTTGGAAGTTCTCGCGGGACGGACAGATACGCAGTATTTT; CDR3: CASSLEVLAGRTDTQYF
D: TRBD1; V: TRBV7-9; J: TRBJ2-7; size: NA; DNA: TGTGCCAGCAGCTCCACAGGCGGGACAGGGGACGAGCAGTACTTC; CDR3: CASSSTGGTGDEQYF
D: NA; V: TRBV9; J: TRBJ2-3; size: NA; DNA: TGTGCCAGCAGCGTCCAGCCATTAGCCGCAGATACGCAGTATTTT; CDR3: CASSVQPLAADTQYF
D: TRBD1; V: TRBV5-6; J: TRBJ1-4; size: few; DNA: TGTGCCAGCAGCTTCACTACAGGGGTGAATGAAAAACTGTTTTTT; CDR3: CASSFTTGVNEKLFF
D: NA; V: TRBV19; J: TRBJ1-1; size: NA; DNA: TGTGCCAGTAGTATAGACAGCGCTGAAGCTTTCTTT; CDR3: CASSIDSAEAFF
D: NA; V: TRBV12-3/TRBV12-4; J: TRBJ2-2; size: few; DNA: TGTGCCACAAGAGTGAACACCGGGGAGCTGTTTTTT; CDR3: CATRVNTGELFF
D: NA; V: TRBV5-4; J: TRBJ1-6; size: few; DNA: TGTGCCAGCAGCTTGGGAAAAGCCAGGGTAGGCTCACCCCTCCACTTT; CDR3: CASSLGKARVGSPLHF
D: TRBD2; V: TRBV19; J: TRBJ2-7; size: NA; DNA: TGTGCCAGTACCCGAGATGGGGCTAGCGGACACTACGAGCAGTACTTC; CDR3: CASTRDGASGHYEQYF
D: TRBD1; V: TRBV18; J: TRBJ2-7; size: NA; DNA: TGTGCCAGCTCACCACGGCAGACAGGGGTCGAGCAGTACTTC; CDR3: CASSPRQTGVEQYF
D: TRBD1; V: TRBV7-3; J: TRBJ2-7; size: NA; DNA: TGTGCCAGCAGCCCGGGGACAGGGAACGTCGAGCAGTACTTC; CDR3: CASSPGTGNVEQYF
D: TRBD1; V: TRBV23-1; J: TRBJ1-5; size: NA; DNA: TGCGCCAGCAGTCCCTCTCAGGCGGGACAGGGTCCCTCCGGTGGTCAGCCCCAGCATTTT; CDR3: CASSPSQAGQGPSGGQPQHF
D: NA; V: TRBV6-1; J: TRBJ1-4; size: NA; DNA: TGTGCCAGCAGTGACAGGGGTGCAACTAATGAAAAACTGTTTTTT; CDR3: CASSDRGATNEKLFF
D: NA; V: TRBV6-5; J: TRBJ2-7; size: NA; DNA: TGTGCCAGCAGTTACTCGGCTCACAGTTCCTACGAGCAGTACTTC; CDR3: CASSYSAHSSYEQYF
D: NA; V: TRBV6-6; J: TRBJ1-1; size: NA; DNA: TGTGCCAGCAGTCTATACCTCTTTACCGGGGAATCCAGTGAAGCTTTCTTT; CDR3: CASSLYLFTGESSEAFF
D: NA; V: TRBV27; J: TRBJ2-2; size: NA; DNA: TGTGCCAGCTGCTCGGGAACCGGGGAGCTGTTTTTT; CDR3: CASCSGTGELFF
D: TRBD2; V: TRBV19; J: TRBJ2-1; size: NA; DNA: TGTGCCAGCGCCGGGCTAGCGGGGGACAATGAGCAGTTCTTC; CDR3: CASAGLAGDNEQFF
D: TRBD2; V: TRBV10-2; J: TRBJ2-1; size: NA; DNA: TGCGCCAGCAGTGAAACTAGCGGTCCCGGAGATGAGCAGTTCTTC; CDR3: CASSETSGPGDEQFF
D: TRBD2; V: TRBV11-2; J: TRBJ2-7; size: NA; DNA: TGTGCCAGCGAGCCTAGCGGTTCCTACGAGCAGTACTTC; CDR3: CASEPSGSYEQYF
D: NA; V: TRBV6-5; J: TRBJ1-2; size: NA; DNA: TGTGCCAGCAGGGCGGGGACTAACTATGGCTACACCTTC; CDR3: CASRAGTNYGYTF